This is a list of T cell receptor beta chains from one sample in a study of CXCR3-negative and CXCR3-positive naive CD8 T cells. TCRdb re-called the 5' RACE reads and gives one entry per CDR3 protein, without DNA. The sample table includes about 50,000 distinct CDR3 sequences. The source material was naive CXCR3+ CD8+ T cells from blood. All receptors derive from a human donor in good health. Some clones in this sample may be carry-over from other donors' samples. The CDR3 runs from the conserved cysteine through the conserved F or W. Fields, in order: V gene, J gene, CDR3 protein.

>TRBV20-1|TRBJ2-5
CSARASGAIRETQYF
>TRBV7-2|TRBJ2-4
CASSPAPDREMRNIQYF
>TRBV12-3/TRBV12-4|TRBJ2-7
CASSLLEGDGYEQYF
>TRBV20-1|TRBJ2-5
CSARDGSNQETQYF
>TRBV19|TRBJ1-1
CASSHGQGLNTEAFF
>TRBV29-1|TRBJ2-5
CSVTHLTGVVDEETQYF
>TRBV25-1|TRBJ2-7
CASSVASGGYEQYF
>TRBV11-2|TRBJ2-3
CASSLRGQGTDTQYF
>TRBV6-2/TRBV6-3|TRBJ2-2
CASSTRTSNTGELFF
>TRBV19|TRBJ1-2
CASSYGGGNGYTF
>TRBV7-3|TRBJ1-2
CASSSGTNPYYGYTF
>TRBV28|TRBJ2-3
CASSWGGRGGSTDTQYF
>TRBV5-1|TRBJ1-1
CASSSPPIPVAFF
>TRBV6-2/TRBV6-3|TRBJ2-7
CASSFGTDDEQYF
>TRBV4-3|TRBJ1-6
CASSPLEESTPLHF
>TRBV19|TRBJ2-4
CASSINRDAILAKNIQYF
>TRBV4-2|TRBJ1-1
CASSQEAVTEAFF
>TRBV28|TRBJ2-1
CASQQARQVIGNEQFF
>TRBV9|TRBJ2-5
CASSADGRLETQYF
>TRBV5-6|TRBJ1-1
CASSLVGTGGTEAFF
>TRBV7-9|TRBJ2-3
CASSLGSTGAADTQYF
>TRBV19|TRBJ2-2
CASRKDRGRNTGELFF
>TRBV20-1|TRBJ2-3
CSAPVPGQTLTDTQYF